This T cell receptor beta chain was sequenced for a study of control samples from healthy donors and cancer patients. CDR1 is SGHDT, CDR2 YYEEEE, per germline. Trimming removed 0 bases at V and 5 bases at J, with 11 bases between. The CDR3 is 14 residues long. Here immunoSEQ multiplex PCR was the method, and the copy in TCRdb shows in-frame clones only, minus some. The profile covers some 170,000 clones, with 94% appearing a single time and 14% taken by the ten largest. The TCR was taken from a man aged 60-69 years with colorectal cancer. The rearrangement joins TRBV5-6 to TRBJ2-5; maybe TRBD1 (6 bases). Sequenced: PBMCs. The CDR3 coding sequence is TGTGCCAGCAGCTTGGTATACAGGGTGGAGACCCAGTACTTC. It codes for CASSLVYRVETQYF.